This T cell receptor (beta chain) was recovered during a study of cytomegalovirus exposure and HLA in healthy donors. Study in general: Prior work identified around 100 million unique TCR beta sequences in roughly 190 million T cells.

13 Jbeta primers and 60 Vbeta primers were used for the PCR. Repertoires were generated with immunoSEQ multiplex PCR, while TCRdb's copy carries only in-frame clones and drops some. The table includes around 100,000 clones, roughly 73% detected once. The CDR3 loop spans 16 amino acids. V was clipped by 5 bases and J by 4 bases; unmatched bases: 8. The V gene's germline CDR1 is MNHEY and CDR2 SMNVEV (reference sequence). The sample consisted of PBMCs. The V gene is TRBV27, the J gene TRBJ2-1; 10 positions match TRBD2. The source of this sequence is a woman in her twenties or thirties in good health and CMV-seronegative. The CDR3 spells CASSPRTSGNYNEQFF. The CDR3 nucleotides are TGTGCCAGCAGTCCCCGGACTAGCGGAAATTACAATGAGCAGTTCTTC.